The next 10 T cell receptor beta chains were all read from a single sample in a study of T cells in localized non-small cell lung cancer. The method was immunoSEQ multiplex PCR; TCRdb's version includes in-frame clones alone and lacks a portion of them. The sample holds some 7,000 clones, under 25% seen once. Specimen: lung tumor tissue, collected before any cancer treatment. The receptors come from a man between 35 and 75 years old with stage III squamous cell lung carcinoma.

As DNA, the CDR3 is TGTGCCAGTGGGTTTAGCAATCAGCCCCAGCATTTT. Protein product: CASGFSNQPQHF. The V gene is TRBV28, the J gene TRBJ1-5; no clear D gene. The CDR3 consists of 12 residues. Trimming took 9 bases from V and 0 from J, leaving 6 bases between them. The germline CDR1 and CDR2 sequences are MDHEN and SYDVKM.

The chain combines TRBV6-8 with TRBJ1-2; the match to TRBD1 covers 7 bases. This CDR3 contains 14 residues. Germline-derived CDR1 and CDR2 are MNHGY and SAAAGT. V was clipped by 5 bases and J by 2 bases; unmatched bases: 5. The CDR3 DNA reads TGTGCCAGCAGTAGGCTGACAGGGAACTATGGCTACACCTTC. Translation gives CASSRLTGNYGYTF.

The sample holds a few counts of this clone. The V call is TRBV28, the J call TRBJ2-5; 7 positions match TRBD1. This CDR3 region has 15 residues. V lost 6 bases, J lost 1 base, and 8 bases stayed unmatched. Germline lookup yields CDR1 MDHEN and CDR2 SYDVKM. The CDR3 nucleotides are TGTGCCAGCAGCTCCGGGACAGAATTCCAAGAGACCCAGTACTTC. Its protein product is CASSSGTEFQETQYF.

V is TRBV2 and J is TRBJ2-3; D might be TRBD1 (5 bases). V lost 2 bases and J 8 bases, leaving 11 bases between the germline ends. From germline, CDR1 is SNHLY and CDR2 FYNNEI. The length of the CDR3 is 13 residues. Here the CDR3 reads CASSESGAGTQYF. CDR3 bases: TGTGCCAGCAGTGAATCTGGGGCAGGTACGCAGTATTTT.

This clone was picked up a small number of times. V gene TRBV28 combines with J gene TRBJ2-2; D gene uncertain. V lost 7 bases to trimming and J lost 4 bases, with 13 bases between them. CDR1 is MDHEN and CDR2 is SYDVKM in the germline V gene. The CDR3 loop spans 14 amino acids. DNA for the CDR3: TGTGCCAGCACGAATCAGGCTATCACCGGGGAGCTGTTTTTT. It translates to CASTNQAITGELFF.

This clone has only a few counts. The chain couples TRBV14 to TRBJ2-7; D unclear. CDR1 is SGHDN, CDR2 FVKESK, per germline. The CDR3 runs to 11 residues. V was shortened by 4 bases and J by 7 bases, with 8 bases between the two germline ends. CDR3 coding DNA: TGTGCCAGCAGCCGAGGATGGGAGCAGTACTTC. It yields the protein CASSRGWEQYF. The full variable domain, with the rest looked up from reference TRBV14 and TRBJ2-7, is EAGVTQFPSHSVIEKGQTVTLRCDPISGHDNLYWYRRVMGKEIKFLLHFVKESKQDESGMPNNRFLAERTGGTYSTLKVQPAELEDSGVYFCASSRGWEQYFGPGTRLTVT.

The J gene is TRBJ1-1, the V gene TRBV19; D is undetermined. This CDR3 has 13 residues. CDR1 is LNHDA and CDR2 is SQIVND in the germline V gene (reference sequence). The germline V and J ends were trimmed by 6 bases and 3 bases, with 11 bases remaining between them. CDR3 amino acids: CASRDRGDTEAFF. In nucleotides, the CDR3 is TGTGCCAGTAGGGACCGAGGCGACACTGAAGCTTTCTTT.

The chain combines TRBV19 with TRBJ2-1; perhaps TRBD1 as D (5 bases). Deletions cut 7 bases from V and 1 base from J, with 11 bases between. From germline, CDR1 is LNHDA and CDR2 SQIVND (reference sequence). The CDR3 length is 14 residues. CDR3: CASTPDSSYNEQFF. CDR3 DNA sequence: TGTGCCAGTACCCCCGACAGTTCCTACAATGAGCAGTTCTTC.

This clone was counted many times. The chain couples TRBV11-3 to TRBJ1-1; 11 bases match TRBD1. The CDR3 runs 16 residues. Germline-derived CDR1 and CDR2 are SGHNT and YENEEA. V shed 2 bases and J 4 bases; nucleotides not matched to a gene: 6. CDR3 nucleotides: TGTGCCAGCAGCTTAAAGGACAGGGGGCTTGGCACTGAAGCTTTCTTT. Translating gives CASSLKDRGLGTEAFF.

In its sample, this clone was seen a few times. The chain employs TRBV6-8 and TRBJ1-5; D is perhaps TRBD1 (5 bases). Looked up from germline, CDR1 is MNHGY and CDR2 is SAAAGT. The CDR3 contains 14 residues. V was trimmed by 5 bases and J by 7 bases, leaving 15 bases between them. The CDR3 DNA sequence: TGTGCCAGCAGTCTAGACAGATTTTCCCAGCCCCAGCATTTT. Residues: CASSLDRFSQPQHF.